This T cell receptor beta chain is from a study of blood T cell repertoires in COVID-19. This CDR3 has 16 amino acids. V lost 3 bases and J 5 bases, leaving 17 bases between the germline ends. Looked up from germline, CDR1 is SGHAT and CDR2 is FQNNGV. Using immunoSEQ multiplex PCR, the repertoire was profiled, and TCRdb retains in-frame clones only, with some absent. The sample shows hundreds of thousands of clones, 88% of them seen only once. Sequenced sample: PBMCs or T cells enriched from blood (not recorded which). The V and J genes are TRBV11-2 and TRBJ2-1; D call uncertain. The sequence was collected from a woman in her fifties or sixties who had recovered from COVID-19. CDR3 loop: CASSFRGSSPHNEQFF. CDR3 DNA sequence: TGTGCCAGCAGCTTTCGCGGAAGCTCCCCCCACAATGAGCAGTTCTTC. Using reference TRBV11-2 and TRBJ2-1 for the parts outside the CDR3, the full variable domain is EAGVAQSPRYKIIEKRQSVAFWCNPISGHATLYWYQQILGQGPKLLIQFQNNGVVDDSQLPKDRFSAERLKGVDSTLKIQPAKLEDSAVYLCASSFRGSSPHNEQFFGPGTRLTVL.